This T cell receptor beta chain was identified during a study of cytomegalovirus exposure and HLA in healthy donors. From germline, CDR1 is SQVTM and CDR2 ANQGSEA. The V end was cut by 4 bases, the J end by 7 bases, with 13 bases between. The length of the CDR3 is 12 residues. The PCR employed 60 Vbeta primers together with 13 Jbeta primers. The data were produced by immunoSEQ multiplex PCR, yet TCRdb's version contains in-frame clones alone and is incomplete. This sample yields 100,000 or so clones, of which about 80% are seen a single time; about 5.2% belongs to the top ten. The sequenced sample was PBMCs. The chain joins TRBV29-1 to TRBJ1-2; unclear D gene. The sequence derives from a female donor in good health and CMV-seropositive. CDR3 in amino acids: CSVGGVNTGYTF. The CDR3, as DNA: TGCAGCGTTGGCGGGGTGAACACTGGCTACACCTTC.